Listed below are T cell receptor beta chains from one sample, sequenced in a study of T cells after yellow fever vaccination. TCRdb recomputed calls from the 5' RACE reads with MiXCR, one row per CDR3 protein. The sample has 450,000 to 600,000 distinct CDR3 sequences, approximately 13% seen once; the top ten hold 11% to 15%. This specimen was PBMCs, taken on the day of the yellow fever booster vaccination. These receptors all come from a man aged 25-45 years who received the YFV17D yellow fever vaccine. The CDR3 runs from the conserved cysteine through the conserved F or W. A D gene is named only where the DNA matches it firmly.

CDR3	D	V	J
CASSFSPTGKAFF	TRBD1	TRBV12-3/TRBV12-4	TRBJ1-1
CAWSGGRALNEQFF	TRBD2	TRBV30	TRBJ2-1
CATRVGRGELFF	-	TRBV15	TRBJ2-2
CASRSRISGEAFF	-	TRBV12-3/TRBV12-4	TRBJ1-1
CASSQDSRPGYEQYF	-	TRBV4-3	TRBJ2-7
CASSFIGSNNQPQHF	-	TRBV12-3/TRBV12-4	TRBJ1-5
CASTPGGTSGYEQYF	TRBD2	TRBV5-1	TRBJ2-7
CASSRTFDEQFF	-	TRBV7-9	TRBJ2-1
CASRGTATDTQYF	-	TRBV5-1	TRBJ2-3
CASSWETGSSTDTQYF	TRBD1	TRBV27	TRBJ2-3
CRPHTGGAHVEQFF	TRBD2	TRBV20-1	TRBJ2-1
CASSLRRENNEQFF	TRBD2	TRBV5-1	TRBJ2-1
CASSLGHAGEAQYF	TRBD2	TRBV7-2	TRBJ2-7
CASSIQTGAYNEQFF	-	TRBV18	TRBJ2-1
CAITTARDEQFF	-	TRBV10-3	TRBJ2-1
CASSLEEGGISNYGYTF	-	TRBV5-5	TRBJ1-2
CSARLAGVVEQYF	TRBD2	TRBV20-1	TRBJ2-7
CASTPRQNQETQYF	-	TRBV7-9	TRBJ2-5
CASSKDPLMAGGPYEQYF	-	TRBV21-1	TRBJ2-7
CASRYLQETQYF	-	TRBV7-2	TRBJ2-5
CASSLRTGGVGNEQFF	TRBD1	TRBV7-7	TRBJ2-1
CAISEQQWNQPQHF	-	TRBV10-3	TRBJ1-5
CASSPDGGGSDGYTF	-	TRBV3-1	TRBJ1-2
CASSLAQKNIQYF	-	TRBV7-2	TRBJ2-4
CASRSGRANGELFF	TRBD2	TRBV12-3/TRBV12-4	TRBJ2-2
CASSRRAEETQYF	-	TRBV11-2	TRBJ2-5
CASSPPPSYNEQFF	-	TRBV12-3/TRBV12-4	TRBJ2-1
CASSQTIGLAGTEQFF	TRBD2	TRBV4-3	TRBJ2-1
CASSTLEETNEKLFF	-	TRBV19	TRBJ1-4
CASSRTSGRGADTQYF	TRBD2	TRBV5-1	TRBJ2-3
CSAAPSGMRGEQFF	TRBD2	TRBV20-1	TRBJ2-1
CASSYGSGYNSPLHF	-	TRBV6-5	TRBJ1-6
CASSLAAGYEQYF	-	TRBV7-9	TRBJ2-7